The entry that follows covers one TCR beta chain sequence. Authors' analysis steps: Scientists estimated how many nucleated cells there were by amplifying reference gene primers. Only in-frame clones appear in the TCRdb table, and some are missing; sequencing was by immunoSEQ multiplex PCR. V and J calls and clone size follow that table, whereas D and trimming were derived from the DNA. This table has about 33,000 clones, roughly nine tenths appearing once. These data originate in a study of blood T cell repertoires in COVID-19. Background on the study: Both acute and convalescent COVID-19 samples were obtained from the United States, Italy and Spain. T cells, B-cell-depleted T cells, or PBMCs supplied cDNA or gDNA.

The material sequenced was peripheral blood. This TCR derives from a human donor with active COVID-19. The donor label of this sample is uncertain.

The CDR3 reads CASSLGHNTDTQYF. In DNA, the CDR3 is TGTGCCAGCAGCTTGGGACACAACACAGATACGCAGTATTTT. V and J are TRBV11-3 and TRBJ2-3; D might be TRBD1 (6 bases). CDR3 size: 14 residues. Germline V gene lookup returns CDR1 SGHNT and CDR2 YENEEA. The V gene lost 3 bases and the J gene lost 2 bases, with 9 bases spanning the gap.